Below, 21 T cell receptor beta chains from the same sample are listed, as sequenced in a study of blood T cell repertoires in COVID-19. The method was immunoSEQ multiplex PCR; TCRdb's version includes in-frame clones alone and lacks a portion of them. The sample shows approximately 500,000 clones, 88% of them seen only once. Material: PBMCs or T cells enriched from blood (not recorded which). These receptors were taken from a woman aged 40 to 55 who had recovered from COVID-19.

V gene TRBV3-1 (or the pseudogene TRBV3-2) combines with J gene TRBJ1-3, with 9 bases lining up with TRBD1. This CDR3 region has 15 residues. Losses at the gene ends were 6 bases for V and 2 bases for J; bases not matched to a gene: 5. Germline V CDR1 and CDR2: LGHDT, YNNKEL (reference sequence). CDR3 residues: CASRQTGGAGNTIYF. The CDR3 nucleotides are TGTGCCAGCAGGCAGACAGGGGGAGCTGGAAACACCATATATTTT.

This clone was counted once. The gene calls are TRBV15 and TRBJ2-3, with 12 bases identical to TRBD1. CDR1 and CDR2 from the germline V gene are LNHNV and YYDKDF (reference sequence). The J segment lost 5 bases and the V segment lost 0 bases, leaving 3 bases of the junction unmatched. There are 16 residues in the CDR3. The CDR3 DNA reads as TGTGCCACCAGCAGAGAGGGGACAGGGGGCCTAGATACGCAGTATTTT. Amino acids: CATSREGTGGLDTQYF.

This clone was seen once. The rearrangement uses TRBV11-2 and TRBJ2-2; D might be TRBD1 (6 bases). The V end lost 1 base, the J end lost 5 bases, and 11 bases lay between the germline ends. This CDR3 has 15 amino acids. Per germline, CDR1 SGHAT and CDR2 FQNNGV. For the CDR3, the DNA is TGTGCCAGCAGCTTAGTCCCAGGGACAACCGGGGAGCTGTTTTTT. Translated, it gives CASSLVPGTTGELFF.

The chain employs TRBV30 and TRBJ1-5; unclear D gene. V was pared by 2 bases and J by 6 bases, with 11 bases between. Germline V lookup: CDR1 GTSNPN, CDR2 SVGIG (reference sequence). This CDR3 is 13 amino acids long. The CDR3 is CAWSRLGGQPQHF. In DNA, the CDR3 is TGTGCCTGGAGTCGACTAGGAGGTCAGCCCCAGCATTTT. Filled out from reference TRBV30 and TRBJ1-5, the complete variable domain reads SQTIHQWPATLVQPVGSPLSLECTVEGTSNPNLYWYRQAAGRGLQLLFYSVGIGQISSEVPQNLSASRPQDRQFILSSKKLLLSDSGFYLCAWSRLGGQPQHFGDGTRLSIL.

The V and J genes are TRBV10-3 and TRBJ2-3; no definite D call. The CDR3 extends over 14 amino acids. V was shortened by 6 bases and J by 0 bases, with 10 bases between the two germline ends. The V gene's germline CDR1 is ENHRY and CDR2 SYGVKD. CDR3 DNA: TGTGCCATCAGACCCGGCGGTAGCACAGATACGCAGTATTTT. It is translated as CAIRPGGSTDTQYF.

The sample holds one count of this clone. This chain joins TRBV18 and TRBJ1-1; D is unclear. The length of the CDR3 is 16 residues. Germline-derived CDR1 and CDR2 are KGHSH and LQKENI. V was trimmed by 2 bases and J by 0 bases, leaving 13 bases between them. The CDR3 is CASSPGNTLLNTEAFF. In DNA form, the CDR3 reads TGTGCCAGCTCACCAGGCAACACCTTATTGAACACTGAAGCTTTCTTT.

This chain connects TRBV18 to TRBJ1-1; 7 bases are shared with TRBD1. CDR1 is KGHSH and CDR2 is LQKENI in the germline V gene. CDR3 length: 17 residues. Trimming took 3 bases from V and 2 from J; bases not matched to a gene: 12. CDR3 amino acids: CASSPRFRGTVNTEAFF. CDR3 DNA sequence: TGTGCCAGCTCACCCAGGTTTCGCGGGACAGTAAACACTGAAGCTTTCTTT.

Regarding this clone: Other DNA sequences in the same sample also yield this CDR3. The rearrangement joins TRBV18 to TRBJ2-2; D is unresolved. Germline V lookup: CDR1 KGHSH, CDR2 LQKENI. This CDR3 region has 14 residues. The ends were cut back, 2 bases at V and 1 base at J, with 5 bases in the middle. This chain's CDR3 is CASSPSQNTGELFF. CDR3 DNA sequence: TGTGCCAGCTCACCATCCCAGAACACCGGGGAGCTGTTTTTT.

The chain couples TRBV5-6 to TRBJ1-2; TRBD1 might be the D (6 bases). The germline gives CDR1 SGHDT, CDR2 YYEEEE. This CDR3 spans 15 amino acids. V was clipped by 4 bases and J by 4 bases, with 17 bases between them. The CDR3 sequence: CASSPGTRGSYGYTF. As DNA, the CDR3 is TGTGCCAGCAGCCCGGGGACCAGGGGTTCCTATGGCTACACCTTC. Full variable domain (rest looked up from reference TRBV5-6 and TRBJ1-2): DAGVTQSPTHLIKTRGQQVTLRCSPKSGHDTVSWYQQALGQGPQFIFQYYEEEERQRGNFPDRFSGHQFPNYSSELNVNALLLGDSALYLCASSPGTRGSYGYTFGSGTRLTVV.

The V gene is TRBV4-3, the J gene TRBJ1-1, with D uncertain. Trimming removed 1 base from V and 5 bases from J, with 8 bases in between. Germline CDR1 reads LGHNA; CDR2 reads YSLEER. This CDR3 is 13 amino acids long. The CDR3 sequence is CASSQGPRTEAFF. The DNA for the CDR3 is TGCGCCAGCAGCCAAGGCCCCAGGACTGAAGCTTTCTTT.

This clone appeared a few times. The chain recombines TRBV11-3 with TRBJ1-5; D ambiguous. This CDR3 is built from 14 residues. CDR1 is SGHNT, CDR2 YENEEA, per germline. The V gene lost 7 bases and the J gene lost 3 bases, with 13 bases spanning the gap. CDR3 coding DNA: TGTGCCAGCATTCCGGAGACCGACAATCAGCCCCAGCATTTT. This sequence encodes CASIPETDNQPQHF.

The rearrangement links TRBV6-5 to TRBJ2-1; 7 bases line up with TRBD1. Germline V gene lookup returns CDR1 MNHEY and CDR2 SVGAGI. CDR3 size: 12 residues. Trimming took 7 bases from V and 9 from J; bases not matched to a gene: 6. CDR3 sequence: CASTTTGTEQFF. CDR3 DNA sequence: TGTGCCAGCACCACGACAGGGACTGAGCAGTTCTTC.

The chain is built from TRBV5-1 and TRBJ2-7; 9 bases line up with TRBD1. V shed 1 base and J 5 bases; nucleotides not matched to a gene: 10. The CDR3 spans 16 residues. The germline V gene has CDR1 SGHRS and CDR2 YFSETQ. As DNA, the CDR3 is TGCGCCAGCAGCTTGCCTGGGACAGGGAAGCGGAACGAGCAGTACTTC. Amino acids: CASSLPGTGKRNEQYF.

The CDR3 DNA reads TGCAGCGTGCAGGGCAGGAACTACGAGCAGTACTTC. This translates into CSVQGRNYEQYF. The V gene is TRBV29-1, the J gene TRBJ2-7, with D tentatively TRBD1 (5 bases). The V gene's germline CDR1 is SQVTM and CDR2 ANQGSEA. V shed 6 bases and J shed 3 bases, with 12 bases lying between them. This CDR3 is built from 12 residues.

The chain couples TRBV5-6 to TRBJ2-1; 7 nucleotides align to TRBD2. Germline V gives CDR1 SGHDT, CDR2 YYEEEE. V gave up 0 bases and J gave up 7 bases; unmatched junction bases: 4. The CDR3 consists of 14 residues. The CDR3 loop is CASSLGLARNEQFF. The CDR3 region has the DNA TGTGCCAGCAGCTTGGGACTAGCTAGGAATGAGCAGTTCTTC.

The rearrangement joins TRBV7-2 to TRBJ2-5, with 8 bases lining up with TRBD1. The CDR3 is made up of 15 amino acids. Germline values: CDR1 SGHTA, CDR2 FQGNSA. V lost 1 base, J lost 4 bases, and 5 bases stayed unmatched. The CDR3 loop reads CASSLGQGAGETQYF. The CDR3 coding sequence is TGTGCCAGCAGCTTAGGGCAGGGGGCTGGAGAGACCCAGTACTTC.

The gene calls are TRBV11-3 and TRBJ2-7, with 10 bases identical to TRBD2. The ends lost 3 bases at V and 4 bases at J; junction bases unmatched: 6. The length of the CDR3 is 15 residues. Per the germline V gene, CDR1 is SGHNT and CDR2 is YENEEA. CDR3 coding DNA: TGTGCCAGCAGCTTGTCTTCTAGCGGGAGTTACGAGCAGTACTTC. Protein: CASSLSSSGSYEQYF. Filled out from reference TRBV11-3 and TRBJ2-7, the complete variable domain reads EAGVVQSPRYKIIEKKQPVAFWCNPISGHNTLYWYLQNLGQGPELLIRYENEEAVDDSQLPKDRFSAERLKGVDSTLKIQPAELGDSAVYLCASSLSSSGSYEQYFGPGTRLTVT.

V gene TRBV6-5 combines with J gene TRBJ1-5; 7 nucleotides match TRBD1. CDR1 is MNHEY and CDR2 is SVGAGI in the germline V gene. The length of the CDR3 is 14 residues. V shed 2 bases, J shed 11 bases, and the junction held 9 bases outside the gene matches. CDR3 DNA: TGTGCCAGCAGTTACGTGAAGGGGGCGGTGGCCCAGCATTTT. Protein product: CASSYVKGAVAQHF.

This chain links TRBV12-5 with TRBJ1-1; 9 bases match TRBD1. CDR1 and CDR2 (germline): LGHNT, FRNRAP. V shed 0 bases and J 11 bases; nucleotides not matched to a gene: 13. The CDR3 is made up of 16 amino acids. CDR3 in amino acids: CASGLVLNRDRADAFF. The CDR3 DNA is TGTGCTAGTGGTTTGGTACTAAACCGGGACAGGGCCGACGCTTTCTTT.

The chain is built from TRBV2 and TRBJ1-4, with 7 bases identical to TRBD1. This CDR3 comprises 13 residues. The germline gives CDR1 SNHLY, CDR2 FYNNEI. V shed 8 bases and J 4 bases; nucleotides not matched to a gene: 4. Here the CDR3 DNA reads TGTGCCAGCTGGGACAGCCTTAATGAAAAACTGTTTTTT. This codes for CASWDSLNEKLFF.

V usage is TRBV5-1 and J usage is TRBJ2-2; D possibly corresponds to TRBD1 (6 bases). Germline CDR1 is SGHRS and CDR2 is YFSETQ. This CDR3 comprises 16 residues. V was clipped by 4 bases and J by 1 base, with 14 bases between them. The CDR3 sequence: CASSPVGQLNTGELFF. CDR3 nucleotides: TGCGCCAGCAGCCCGGTCGGACAGCTGAACACCGGGGAGCTGTTTTTT. Based on the CDR3 plus reference TRBV5-1 and TRBJ2-2, the full variable domain is KAGVTQTPRYLIKTRGQQVTLSCSPISGHRSVSWYQQTPGQGLQFLFEYFSETQRNKGNFPGRFSGRQFSNSRSEMNVSTLELGDSALYLCASSPVGQLNTGELFFGEGSRLTVL.